The T cell receptor beta chain under discussion was sequenced for a study of cytomegalovirus exposure and HLA in healthy donors. Looking at the study overall: An early release of data contained 80 million to 85 million unique TCRs, which came from HLA-typed donors.

On this clone itself: Its cognate antigen is unknown.

Researchers ran the PCR with 60 Vbeta and 13 Jbeta primers. This table comes from immunoSEQ multiplex PCR, and its TCRdb copy is limited to in-frame clones, with some not included. The specimen's table records 200,000 to 250,000 clones. The V gene's germline CDR1 is LGHNA and CDR2 YNFKEQ. This CDR3 spans 17 amino acids. The J segment lost 5 bases and the V segment lost 1 base, leaving 7 bases of the junction unmatched. Overall study findings and caveats: Later examination showed HLA-associated TCR beta chains had greater clonal expansion than equally common others. A few of the chains that were CMV-associated were confirmed in vitro to be specific for CMV antigens. Researchers reported in a later analysis that common viral pathogens appeared linked to several top clusters.

The V call is TRBV4-2, the J call TRBJ2-1; 11 positions match TRBD1. Sample: PBMCs. The TCR sequence derives from a girl between 2 and 10 years old in good health and CMV-seropositive. This CDR3 reads CASSQGTGGEQHNEQFF. CDR3 DNA: TGTGCCAGCAGCCAAGGGACAGGGGGCGAGCAACACAATGAGCAGTTCTTC.